This TCR beta chain was obtained from a study of blood T cell repertoires in COVID-19. Assay: immunoSEQ multiplex PCR; the TCRdb copy retains only in-frame clones and omits some. The table shows about 190,000 clones, with 80% to 90% occurring only once. Source material: peripheral blood. The source is a man aged 25-45 years with active or convalescent COVID-19.

CDR3 sequence: CAIMGAGGAYEQYF. The CDR3 DNA is TGTGCCATCATGGGAGCGGGAGGGGCTTACGAGCAGTACTTC. The chain links TRBV10-3 to TRBJ2-7; 10 bases line up with TRBD2. This CDR3 is built from 14 residues. Trimming at V came to 7 bases and at J to 4 bases, leaving 7 bases not matched to a gene. Germline V gives CDR1 ENHRY, CDR2 SYGVKD.